This T cell receptor (beta chain) was obtained from a study of blood T cell repertoires in COVID-19. The CDR3 consists of 16 residues. Germline assignment: CDR1 SGHTA and CDR2 FQGTGA. Trimming took 3 bases from V and 5 from J; bases not matched to a gene: 8. Original methodology: Amplification of reference gene primers provided the estimated nucleated cell counts. The assay was immunoSEQ multiplex PCR, and TCRdb's table has in-frame clones only and misses some. D and trimming come from the DNA, and the V and J calls and clone size come from that table. The data contain around 92,000 clones, around 86% of them singletons.

This receptor was identified in a human donor in a cohort sampled during active COVID-19. Sequenced material: peripheral blood. V is TRBV7-3 and J is TRBJ2-3; 10 bases fit TRBD2. DNA of the CDR3: TGTGCCAGCAGCTTGGGACTAGCGAAAGGAGGAGATACGCAGTATTTT. It codes for CASSLGLAKGGDTQYF.